Listed below are T cell receptor beta chains from one sample, sequenced in a study of tumor-infiltrating lymphocytes in oesophageal squamous cell carcinoma. One entry per CDR3 protein results from TCRdb running MiXCR on the PCR reads. The sample carries over 15,000 distinct CDR3 sequences, less than 50% recorded once. Sample: blood. These receptors all come from a male donor with esophageal squamous cell carcinoma. Both conserved end residues are part of each CDR3. The D gene is left open where the match is weak. A row's size may be missing; if present it is once, few, many or a size class.

J,D,size,V,DNA,CDR3
TRBJ2-5,.,.,TRBV7-6,TGTGCAGGGGAAGGGGATAATTCACCCCTCCACTTC,CAGEGDNSPLHF
TRBJ1-1,.,.,TRBV7-3,TGTGCCAGCAGTCCCACTCGGCAGGGAAGAACTGAAGCTTTCTTT,CASSPTRQGRTEAFF
TRBJ2-1,.,.,TRBV12-3/TRBV12-4,TGTGCCAGCAGTTTTATCTTGGGTTTTCGAGAGCAGTTCTTC,CASSFILGFREQFF
TRBJ2-1,TRBD2,.,TRBV12-5,TGTGCTAGTGGGACTAGCGGGAGGGGGCGGAATGAGCAGTTCTTC,CASGTSGRGRNEQFF
TRBJ1-5,.,.,TRBV6-1,TGTGCCAGCAGTGAGGATCCGCCCCGGCCAGGTCAGCCCCAGCATTTT,CASSEDPPRPGQPQHF
TRBJ2-3,.,few,TRBV6-5,TGTGCCAGCAGTTACGCAACAGGGACAGATACGCAGTATTTT,CASSYATGTDTQYF
TRBJ2-5,TRBD2,few,TRBV20-1,TGCAGTGCTAGAAATCCTGGGGGGGCCCAGTACTTC,CSARNPGGAQYF
TRBJ1-1,.,medium-sized,TRBV6-6,TGTGCCAGCAGTTACGGAGGGGCTAACACTGAAGCTTTCTTT,CASSYGGANTEAFF
TRBJ2-1,.,.,TRBV7-2,TGTGCCAGCAGCTTAGGGTCCTGGGTTGAGCAGTTCTTC,CASSLGSWVEQFF
TRBJ2-5,.,.,TRBV7-6,TGTGCCAGCAGCTTAGCGCTTGCACGACAAGAGACCCAGTACTTC,CASSLALARQETQYF
TRBJ2-4,.,.,TRBV7-8,TGTGCCAGCAGCTTAGCACAGTTAGACATTCAGTACTTC,CASSLAQLDIQYF
TRBJ2-6,.,.,TRBV6-1,.,CASMGQRPPRDPVLRF
TRBJ1-4,.,.,TRBV20-1,TGCAGTGCTAGAGATCGTCGGATCGACCTCCCTCAAATGGAGAATGAAAAACTGTTTTTT,CSARDRRIDLPQMENEKLFF
TRBJ1-2,.,.,TRBV28,TGTGCCAGCAGTTTGTATCAGCTGACCGGCTACACCTTC,CASSLYQLTGYTF
TRBJ2-1,TRBD2,.,TRBV24-1,TGTGCCACCAGTGATTCTTCCCCGACTAGCGGGAAATCCTACAATGAGCAGTTCTTC,CATSDSSPTSGKSYNEQFF
TRBJ2-7,.,.,TRBV10-3,TGTACCATCAGGGGGGGAGGGGAGCAGTACTTC,CTIRGGGEQYF
TRBJ2-2,.,many,TRBV5-1,TGCGCCAGCAGCAGCACTACCACGAACACCGGGGAGCTGTTTTTT,CASSSTTTNTGELFF